The T cell receptor beta chain under discussion was sequenced for a study of memory CD4+ T cells and cytomegalovirus serostatus (dated by TCRdb to between 2018 and 2020). Describing the broader study: The roughly 33 healthy Belgian adults in the cohort included 9 who were CMV seropositive and approximately 25 who were CMV seronegative. To replicate a published TCR-based CMV serostatus classifier, the study sequenced CD4+ memory TCRbeta repertoires from a Belgian cohort whose cytomegalovirus serostatus was known. Study-wide findings and limitations: The results were interpreted as suggesting that the CMV-associated TCR signature is largely present in the CD4+ memory repertoire. Only CD4+CD45RO+ memory cells were sequenced, unlike the original study, which covered naive and memory CD4+ and CD8+ populations. Of more than 150 previously reported CMV-associated TCRbeta sequences, approximately 70 appeared in the CD4+ memory repertoires, each in one to five individuals. CMV serostatus prediction reached a median bootstrapped AUC of roughly 0.96 with the original framework and 0.91 with a US-trained random forest. On the Belgian cohort, the classifier based on the original framework reached a median bootstrapped AUC of 0.95, with a 95% CI of 0.76-1.00.

The Quick-DNA Microprep Kit was used to extract genomic DNA from the sorted cells. TCRbeta DNA was amplified with the immunoSEQ hsTCRbeta kit following the manufacturer's protocol. An Illumina MiSeq instrument was used to sequence the TCRbeta libraries. The original pipeline was this. Once out-of-frame sequences had been removed, millions of distinct TCRbeta sequences were left, which works out to an average of about 71,000 per individual. Two values were used to score each individual: the count of some 150 previously reported CMV-associated TCRbeta sequences and the total count of productive distinct TCRbeta sequences. A beta-binomial model was reimplemented in Python, and scikit-learn random forests with default parameters were trained on US cohort data. Classifier performance on the Belgian cohort was summarized as median AUC with percentile confidence intervals over 10,000 bootstrap iterations. This immuneACCESS table, as held by TCRdb, lists in-frame sequences with V and J called but not all clones. Of the missing ones, under half trace to an unresolved V gene in checked studies; the others have no known cause. Clone size and the V and J calls come from that table; the DNA yielded D and trimming. This sample has almost 55,000 clones in its table, and about 80% of those were observed once. The top ten clones comprise roughly 1.5% of the sample.

This clone was counted a few times. What this receptor recognizes is not known. There are no base qualities to consult, and no much larger clone falls within one base. A FACSAria II was used to sort memory CD4+ T cells, defined as single viable CD3+CD4+CD8-CD45RO+ cells. CMV serostatus was determined using a Roche Elecsys assay that detects serum IgG against CMV pp150, pp28, p38 and p52. Once the samples were thawed, total CD4+ T cells were enriched through positive selection using CD4 magnetic microbeads. The samples came from a different study that was designed specifically to examine the CD4+ T cell memory repertoire. Peripheral blood mononuclear cells were isolated and cryopreserved following standard operating procedures; serum was stored at -80 °C. CD3-PerCP (BW264/56), CD4-APC (RPA-T4), CD45RO-PE (UCHT1) and CD8-Pacific Orange (3B5) antibodies were used for staining, and non-viable cells were excluded with Sytox blue.

Spanning cysteine to phenylalanine, the CDR3 consists of 12 amino acids. Only the CDR3 DNA is retained, 36 bases long and in frame from the first base. The germline V gene yields MNHEY for CDR1 and SVGAGI for CDR2. Trimmed from V: 5 bases; trimmed from J: 8 bases; junction bases lacking a gene match: 5. The rearrangement joined TRBV6-5 to TRBJ1-2, and 7 junction bases match TRBD1. The clonotype was recovered from an adult in good health and CMV-seronegative. The sample taken for sequencing was memory CD4+ T cells from blood. The CDR3 region has the sequence CASSDNRGGYTF. The nucleotides read TGTGCCAGCAGTGATAACAGGGGAGGCTACACCTTC.